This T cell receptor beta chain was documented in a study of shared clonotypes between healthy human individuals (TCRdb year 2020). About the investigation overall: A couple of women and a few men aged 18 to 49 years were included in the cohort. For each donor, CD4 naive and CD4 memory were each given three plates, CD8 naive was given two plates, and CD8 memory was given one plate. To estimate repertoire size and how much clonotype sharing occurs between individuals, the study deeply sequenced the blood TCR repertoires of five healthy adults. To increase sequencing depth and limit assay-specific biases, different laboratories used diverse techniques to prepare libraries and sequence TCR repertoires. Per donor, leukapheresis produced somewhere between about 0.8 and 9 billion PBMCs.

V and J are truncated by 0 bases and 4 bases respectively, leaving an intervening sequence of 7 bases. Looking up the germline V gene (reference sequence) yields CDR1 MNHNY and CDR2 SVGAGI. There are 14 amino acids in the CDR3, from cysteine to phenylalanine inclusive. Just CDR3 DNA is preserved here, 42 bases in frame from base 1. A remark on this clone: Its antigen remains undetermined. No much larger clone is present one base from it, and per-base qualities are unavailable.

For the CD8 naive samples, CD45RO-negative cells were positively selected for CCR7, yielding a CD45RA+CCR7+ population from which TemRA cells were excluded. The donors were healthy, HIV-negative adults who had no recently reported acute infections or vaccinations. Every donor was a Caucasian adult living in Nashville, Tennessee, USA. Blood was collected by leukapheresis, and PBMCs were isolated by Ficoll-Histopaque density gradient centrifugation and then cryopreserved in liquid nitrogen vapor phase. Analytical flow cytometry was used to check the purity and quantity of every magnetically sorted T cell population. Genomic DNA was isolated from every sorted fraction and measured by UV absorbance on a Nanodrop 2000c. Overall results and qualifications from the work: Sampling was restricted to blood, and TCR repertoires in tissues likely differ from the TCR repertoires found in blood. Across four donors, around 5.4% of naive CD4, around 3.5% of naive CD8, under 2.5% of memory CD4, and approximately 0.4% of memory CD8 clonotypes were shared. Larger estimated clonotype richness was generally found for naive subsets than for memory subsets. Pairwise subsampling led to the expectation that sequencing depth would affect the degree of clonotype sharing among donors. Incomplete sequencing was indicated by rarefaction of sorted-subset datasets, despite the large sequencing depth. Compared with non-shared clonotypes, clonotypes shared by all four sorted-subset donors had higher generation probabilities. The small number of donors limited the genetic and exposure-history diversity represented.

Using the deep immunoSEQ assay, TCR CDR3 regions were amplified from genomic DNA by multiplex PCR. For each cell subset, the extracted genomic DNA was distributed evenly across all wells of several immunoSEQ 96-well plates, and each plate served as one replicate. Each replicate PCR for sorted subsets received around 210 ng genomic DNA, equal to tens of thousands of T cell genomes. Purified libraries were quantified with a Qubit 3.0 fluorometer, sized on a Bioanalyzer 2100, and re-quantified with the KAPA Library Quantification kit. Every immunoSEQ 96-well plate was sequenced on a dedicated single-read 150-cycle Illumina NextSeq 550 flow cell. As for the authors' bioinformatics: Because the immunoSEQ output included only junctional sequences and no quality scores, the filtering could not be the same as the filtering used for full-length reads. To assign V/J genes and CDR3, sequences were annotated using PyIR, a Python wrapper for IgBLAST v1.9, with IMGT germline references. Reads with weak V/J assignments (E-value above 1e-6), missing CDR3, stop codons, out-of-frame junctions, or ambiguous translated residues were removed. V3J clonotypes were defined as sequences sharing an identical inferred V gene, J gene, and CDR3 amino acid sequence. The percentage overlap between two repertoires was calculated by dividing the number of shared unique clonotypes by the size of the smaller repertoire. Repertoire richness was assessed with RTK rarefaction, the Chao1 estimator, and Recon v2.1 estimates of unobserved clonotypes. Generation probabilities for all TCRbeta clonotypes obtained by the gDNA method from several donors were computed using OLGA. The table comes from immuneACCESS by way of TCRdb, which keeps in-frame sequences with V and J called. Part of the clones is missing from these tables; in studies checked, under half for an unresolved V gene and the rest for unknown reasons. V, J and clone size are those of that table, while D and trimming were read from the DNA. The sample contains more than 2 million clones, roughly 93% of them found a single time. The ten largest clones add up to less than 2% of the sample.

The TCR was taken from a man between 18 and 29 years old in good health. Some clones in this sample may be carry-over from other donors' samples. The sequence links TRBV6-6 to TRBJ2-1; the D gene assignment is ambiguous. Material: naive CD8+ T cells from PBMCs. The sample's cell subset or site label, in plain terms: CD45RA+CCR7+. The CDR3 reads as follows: CASSYSGRYNEQFF. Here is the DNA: TGTGCCAGCAGTTACTCGGGTAGATACAATGAGCAGTTCTTC.